These 2 T cell receptor beta chains were all obtained from the same sample, sequenced in a study of blood T cell repertoires in COVID-19. The table came from immunoSEQ multiplex PCR; TCRdb's copy has only in-frame clones and leaves some out. The profile shows approximately 150,000 clones, about 90% of them singletons. Material for sequencing was peripheral blood. The receptors shown here come from a middle-aged man who had recovered from COVID-19.

CDR3 sequence: CASSSELRGETQYF. CDR3 in DNA: TGTGCCAGCAGTTCAGAGTTGAGAGGAGAGACCCAGTACTTC. The chain recombines TRBV6-2 or TRBV6-3 with TRBJ2-5, with D uncertain. V was clipped by 4 bases and J by 4 bases, with 13 bases between them. Looked up from germline, CDR1 is MNHEY and CDR2 is SVGEGT. The CDR3 contains 14 residues.

This chain connects TRBV28 to TRBJ1-6, with a weak D call TRBD1 (6 bases). V lost 8 bases and J lost 5, with 10 bases in between. Per the germline V gene, CDR1 is MDHEN and CDR2 is SYDVKM. This CDR3 spans 13 amino acids. CDR3 protein: CASLQGNNSPLHF. Here the CDR3 DNA reads TGTGCCAGCCTACAGGGAAATAATTCACCCCTCCACTTT.